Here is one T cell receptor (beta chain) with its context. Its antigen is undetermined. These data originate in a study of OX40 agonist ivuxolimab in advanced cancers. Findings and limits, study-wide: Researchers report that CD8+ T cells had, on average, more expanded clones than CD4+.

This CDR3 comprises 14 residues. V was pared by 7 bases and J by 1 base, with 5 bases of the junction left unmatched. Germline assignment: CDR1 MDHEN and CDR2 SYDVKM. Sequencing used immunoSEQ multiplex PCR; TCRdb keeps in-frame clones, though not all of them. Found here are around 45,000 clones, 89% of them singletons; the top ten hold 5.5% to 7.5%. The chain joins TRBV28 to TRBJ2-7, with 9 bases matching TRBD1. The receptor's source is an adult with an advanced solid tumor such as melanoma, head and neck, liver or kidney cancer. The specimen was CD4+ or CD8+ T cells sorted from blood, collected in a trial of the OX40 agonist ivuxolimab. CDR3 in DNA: TGTGCCAGCAAGGAACAGGGGGCGTCCTACGAGCAGTACGTC. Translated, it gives CASKEQGASYEQYV.